This TCR beta chain was documented in a study of monozygotic twins with inflammatory bowel disease. Findings and caveats of the study: Subtypes among T cells remained indistinguishable.

CDR3 size: 13 residues. Germline V lookup: CDR1 SEHNR, CDR2 FQNEAQ (reference sequence). A word on this clonotype: Its antigen is not known.

For each CDR3 protein, TCRdb gives one entry from its re-call of the 5' RACE reads, without DNA. The table for this sample gives a few hundred thousand distinct CDR3 sequences. The sequenced sample consisted of blood. The genes are TRBV7-9 and TRBJ2-7; absent DNA, TCRdb's TRBD1 call cannot be checked. This clonotype was obtained from a human donor with ulcerative colitis or Crohn's disease, or a healthy co-twin of an affected twin (not recorded which). The chain's CDR3 is CASSPDSIYEQYF.